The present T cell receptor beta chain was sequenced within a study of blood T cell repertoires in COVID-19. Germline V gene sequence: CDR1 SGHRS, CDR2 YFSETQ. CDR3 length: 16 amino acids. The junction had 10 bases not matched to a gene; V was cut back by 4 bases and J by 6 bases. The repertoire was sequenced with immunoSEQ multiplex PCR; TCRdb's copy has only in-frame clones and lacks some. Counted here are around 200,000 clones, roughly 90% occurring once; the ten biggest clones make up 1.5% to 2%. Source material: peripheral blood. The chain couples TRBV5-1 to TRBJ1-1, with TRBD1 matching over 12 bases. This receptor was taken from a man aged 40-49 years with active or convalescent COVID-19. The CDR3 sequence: CASSLGTGGAMAEAFF. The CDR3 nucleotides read TGCGCCAGCAGCCTTGGGACAGGGGGCGCGATGGCTGAAGCTTTCTTT.